This is a list of T cell receptor beta chains from one sample in a study of OX40 agonist ivuxolimab in advanced cancers. The protocol was immunoSEQ multiplex PCR, while the TCRdb copy is restricted to in-frame clones and leaves out a portion. The table includes under 35,000 clones, about 81% detected once. The sample was CD4+ or CD8+ T cells sorted from blood, taken in a trial of the OX40 agonist ivuxolimab. The receptors were gathered from an adult with an advanced solid tumor such as melanoma, head and neck, liver or kidney cancer. Both conserved end residues are part of each CDR3. Fields, in order: D gene, clone size, J gene, V gene, CDR3 protein, CDR3 DNA. D genes are given only for firm matches. Clone size, where shown, is once, few, many, or a class for clones that have expanded.

d_gene: NA
abundance: NA
j_gene: TRBJ2-6
v_gene: TRBV5-1
CDR3aa: CASTELSDGSSGANVLTF
CDR3nt: TGCGCCAGCACCGAACTCTCGGACGGGAGCTCTGGGGCCAACGTCCTGACTTTC

d_gene: NA
abundance: NA
j_gene: TRBJ1-1
v_gene: TRBV6-5
CDR3aa: CASSYEGYTEAFF
CDR3nt: TGTGCCAGCAGTTACGAGGGATACACTGAAGCTTTCTTT

d_gene: NA
abundance: NA
j_gene: TRBJ1-1
v_gene: TRBV7-3
CDR3aa: CASSLTGDGNTEAFF
CDR3nt: TGTGCCAGCAGCTTAACAGGGGACGGGAACACTGAAGCTTTCTTT

d_gene: TRBD2
abundance: NA
j_gene: TRBJ2-3
v_gene: TRBV4-1
CDR3aa: CASSQEGGGTDTQYF
CDR3nt: TGCGCCAGCAGCCAAGAGGGGGGGGGCACAGATACGCAGTATTTT

d_gene: NA
abundance: once
j_gene: TRBJ1-4
v_gene: TRBV28
CDR3aa: CASIPRGPHNEKLFF
CDR3nt: TGTGCCAGCATCCCGAGGGGACCCCATAATGAAAAACTGTTTTTT

d_gene: NA
abundance: NA
j_gene: TRBJ1-5
v_gene: TRBV27
CDR3aa: CASSPRRGNQPQHF
CDR3nt: TGTGCCAGCAGTCCCAGACGTGGCAATCAGCCCCAGCATTTT

d_gene: NA
abundance: NA
j_gene: TRBJ2-4
v_gene: TRBV7-8
CDR3aa: CASSSRVRGAKNIQYF
CDR3nt: TGTGCCAGCAGCTCCAGGGTGAGAGGGGCCAAAAACATTCAGTACTTC

d_gene: TRBD2
abundance: NA
j_gene: TRBJ2-7
v_gene: TRBV27
CDR3aa: CASSRASGRAYYEQYF
CDR3nt: TGTGCCAGCAGCCGTGCTAGCGGGAGGGCCTACTACGAGCAGTACTTC

d_gene: TRBD2
abundance: once
j_gene: TRBJ2-3
v_gene: TRBV23-1
CDR3aa: CASSQSELAGGPSTDTQYF
CDR3nt: TGCGCCAGCAGTCAATCGGAACTAGCGGGAGGGCCTAGCACAGATACGCAGTATTTT

d_gene: NA
abundance: few
j_gene: TRBJ1-1
v_gene: TRBV18
CDR3aa: CASSLQGNTEAFF
CDR3nt: TGTGCCAGCTCACTGCAGGGGAACACTGAAGCTTTCTTT

d_gene: TRBD2
abundance: NA
j_gene: TRBJ2-3
v_gene: TRBV5-1
CDR3aa: CASSRSGGGDTQYF
CDR3nt: TGCGCCAGCAGTCGTAGCGGGGGTGGAGATACGCAGTATTTT

d_gene: NA
abundance: NA
j_gene: TRBJ2-3
v_gene: TRBV6-1
CDR3aa: CASSEDNLGRTASDTQYF
CDR3nt: TGTGCCAGCAGTGAGGACAATTTGGGGCGAACCGCCTCAGATACGCAGTATTTT

d_gene: NA
abundance: NA
j_gene: TRBJ2-5
v_gene: TRBV10-3
CDR3aa: CAISGGTIQETQYF
CDR3nt: TGTGCCATCAGTGGGGGGACGATCCAAGAGACCCAGTACTTC

d_gene: TRBD2
abundance: NA
j_gene: TRBJ2-3
v_gene: TRBV19
CDR3aa: CAIAAAGGSTDTQYF
CDR3nt: TGTGCCATTGCGGCGGCGGGGGGTAGCACAGATACGCAGTATTTT

d_gene: TRBD1
abundance: NA
j_gene: TRBJ2-2
v_gene: TRBV27
CDR3aa: CASSSDRGITGELFF
CDR3nt: TGTGCCAGCAGTTCCGACAGGGGGATCACCGGGGAGCTGTTTTTT

d_gene: NA
abundance: NA
j_gene: TRBJ1-5
v_gene: TRBV6-6
CDR3aa: CASLESHSNQPQHF
CDR3nt: TGTGCCAGCCTTGAGAGTCATAGCAATCAGCCCCAGCATTTT

d_gene: TRBD2
abundance: NA
j_gene: TRBJ2-5
v_gene: TRBV30
CDR3aa: CAWGLAGAPRYF
CDR3nt: TGTGCCTGGGGACTAGCGGGGGCCCCCCGGTACTTC

d_gene: NA
abundance: NA
j_gene: TRBJ1-1
v_gene: TRBV30
CDR3aa: CAWTRGYTEAFF
CDR3nt: TGTGCCTGGACCAGGGGTTACACTGAAGCTTTCTTT